This T cell receptor beta chain is drawn from a study of CD8 T cells in Susac syndrome. Points from the study as a whole: The study recognized that the number of individuals in its TCR sequencing and HLA analysis was relatively small.

CD8+ and CD4+ T cells from blood underwent TCR beta sequencing, which was carried out in a high-throughput format. Both CD4+ and CD8+ T cells were negatively isolated, and TEMRA cells underwent FACS enrichment. Random hexamers served to reverse transcribe roughly 0.45 to 1 ug RNA. TCRdb recomputed calls from the immunoSEQ multiplex PCR reads with MiXCR, one row per CDR3 protein. The profile covers roughly 180,000 distinct CDR3 sequences, with approximately 96% appearing a single time and under 0.15% taken by the ten largest. V was trimmed by 3 bases and J by 8 bases, leaving 14 bases between them. Germline lookup yields CDR1 SGHNT and CDR2 YENEEA. The CDR3 contains 14 residues. Comment on this clonotype: What it recognizes is unknown.

This sequence joins TRBV11-3 and TRBJ2-1; D is undetermined. The sequenced material came from CD4+ T cells from PBMCs. This TCR was sampled from a human donor in good health. The CDR3, as DNA: TGTGCCAGCAGCTTCGGTTTGGGTAGGGATGAGCAGTTCTTC. It translates to CASSFGLGRDEQFF. Variable domain in full (rest from reference TRBV11-3 and TRBJ2-1): EAGVVQSPRYKIIEKKQPVAFWCNPISGHNTLYWYLQNLGQGPELLIRYENEEAVDDSQLPKDRFSAERLKGVDSTLKIQPAELGDSAVYLCASSFGLGRDEQFFGPGTRLTVL.